This entry lists 8 T cell receptor beta chains sequenced from one sample in a study of Ad26.COV2.S vaccination and SARS-CoV-2 variants. Here immunoSEQ multiplex PCR was the method, and the copy in TCRdb shows in-frame clones only, minus some. The sample lists 350,000 to 450,000 clones; about 85% were seen once. Indicated treatment: roughly 18 received Ad26.COV2.S at low or high dose, single or two shots; 5 received placebo; per-sample allocation not given. Material that was analyzed had been drawn on day 63 after the first vaccine or placebo injection. Material: peripheral blood, obtained in a trial of Ad26.COV2.S vaccine versus placebo. The receptors derive from a person between 18 and 60 years old who received the Ad26.COV2.S COVID-19 vaccine or a placebo.

The chain employs TRBV30 and TRBJ1-5; possibly TRBD1 for D (5 bases). Trimming shortened V by 0 bases and J by 8 bases, and 11 bases separated the two germline ends. This CDR3 is built from 13 residues. Germline CDR1 is GTSNPN and CDR2 is SVGIG (reference sequence). The chain's CDR3 is CAWSVFGAEPQHF. CDR3 DNA: TGTGCCTGGAGTGTATTTGGGGCAGAGCCCCAGCATTTT.

The sample holds one count of this clone. The chain combines TRBV5-8 with TRBJ2-1, with no clear D. Germline V gene data show CDR1 as SGHTS and CDR2 as YDEGEE. The CDR3 sequence is 17 residues long. V was pared by 4 bases and J by 2 bases, with 19 bases between. The DNA for the CDR3 is TGTGCCAGCAGCGGAGAACGCCGGGCCAGGCCCTACAATGAGCAGTTCTTC. As protein: CASSGERRARPYNEQFF.

The count of this clone is one. The CDR3 region has the DNA TGTGCCAGCAGCTACGGACTAGGTTCCTACGAGCAGTACTTC. It translates to CASSYGLGSYEQYF. The chain combines TRBV11-2 with TRBJ2-7; 7 bases are shared with TRBD2. V shed 4 bases, J shed 1 base, and the junction held 4 bases outside the gene matches. The CDR3 is 14 amino acids. Germline V CDR1 and CDR2: SGHAT, FQNNGV.

The rearrangement links TRBV5-1 to TRBJ1-2; maybe TRBD1 (6 bases). The CDR3 sequence is 16 residues long. Germline CDR1 SGHRS, CDR2 YFSETQ. The V and J ends lost 2 bases and 0 bases respectively, with 14 bases between them. This CDR3 reads CASSFSLGQSNYGYTF. CDR3 DNA sequence: TGCGCCAGCAGCTTTTCTCTCGGACAGTCTAACTATGGCTACACCTTC.

V usage is TRBV30 and J usage is TRBJ1-2; possibly TRBD1 for D (6 bases). Trimming stripped 4 bases from V and 8 bases from J, with 11 bases between. The CDR3 length is 11 residues. From germline, CDR1 is GTSNPN and CDR2 SVGIG (reference sequence). The CDR3 loop reads CAWTIGGGYTF. Here the CDR3 DNA reads TGTGCCTGGACGATCGGGGGCGGCTACACCTTC.

The V and J genes are TRBV18 and TRBJ1-3; D is possibly TRBD1 (6 bases). Germline V gene sequence: CDR1 KGHSH, CDR2 LQKENI. The CDR3 covers 15 residues. V was trimmed by 6 bases and J by 0 bases, leaving 12 bases between them. The CDR3 region has the DNA TGTGCCAGCTCTCACAGGGTCCTCTCTGGAAACACCATATATTTT. Protein sequence: CASSHRVLSGNTIYF.

The V call is TRBV10-1, the J call TRBJ2-2; the D is unclear. V lost 4 bases, J lost 1 base, and 4 bases lay in between. The CDR3 covers 13 residues. The germline V gene has CDR1 WNHNN and CDR2 SYGVQD (reference sequence). CDR3 coding DNA: TGCGCCAGCAGTGGCAAGAACACCGGGGAGCTGTTTTTT. Translation gives CASSGKNTGELFF.

The rearrangement joins TRBV18 to TRBJ2-1, with TRBD2 matching over 12 bases. The CDR3 totals 16 residues. Germline lookup yields CDR1 KGHSH and CDR2 LQKENI. V lost 3 bases to trimming and J lost 3 bases; unmatched junction nucleotides: 3. CDR3 sequence reads: CASSPQLAGGYNEQFF. DNA for the CDR3: TGTGCCAGCTCACCCCAACTAGCGGGAGGCTACAATGAGCAGTTCTTC.